These T cell receptor beta chains were read from a single sample in a study of beta chain features in type 1 diabetes. The protocol was immunoSEQ multiplex PCR, while the TCRdb copy is restricted to in-frame clones and leaves out a portion. The repertoire includes around 180,000 clones, approximately 8.1% of them detected once, and about 1% sits in the top ten. Material: central memory CD4+ T cells from blood. All receptors derive from a woman in her thirties or forties with type 1 diabetes. The CDR3 runs from the conserved cysteine through the conserved F or W. The order of the fields is D gene, clone size, V gene, J gene, CDR3 DNA, CDR3 protein. The D gene is left open where the match is weak. The listing skips clone size in some rows; elsewhere it reads once, few, many or a size class.

>TRBD2|-|TRBV5-1|TRBJ2-1
TGCGCCAGCAGCTTGGGCGGGAGGGCCGGGGATGAGCAGTTCTTC
CASSLGGRAGDEQFF
>-|few|TRBV6-1|TRBJ2-1
TGTGCCAGCCGGCGGGGGCCTGACAATGAGCAGTTCTTC
CASRRGPDNEQFF
>TRBD1|few|TRBV18|TRBJ1-3
TGTGCCAGCTCACCTCCACAGGGGGCAACTGGAAACACCATATATTTT
CASSPPQGATGNTIYF
>TRBD2|many|TRBV5-1|TRBJ2-4
TGCGCCAGCAGCTTGGATGGGGAGGGAGGCATTCAGTACTTC
CASSLDGEGGIQYF
>-|few|TRBV5-1|TRBJ2-7
TGCGCCAGCAGCCCCGACACGGATAACTACGAGCAGTACTTC
CASSPDTDNYEQYF
>TRBD2|-|TRBV9|TRBJ2-7
TGTGCCAGCAGCGCCACAGCCACTAGCGGGAGTTTGGAGCAGTACTTC
CASSATATSGSLEQYF
>-|few|TRBV7-6|TRBJ2-7
TGTGCCAGCGGGGAGAGCTCCTACGAGCAGTACTTC
CASGESSYEQYF
>-|-|TRBV6-6|TRBJ1-6
TGTGCCAGCAGTACTGACACGGATCGACCCCTCCACTTT
CASSTDTDRPLHF
>TRBD1|few|TRBV6-5|TRBJ2-7
TGTGCCACCAGACCGGGACAGGGTTACGAGCAGTACTTC
CATRPGQGYEQYF
>-|-|TRBV4-1|TRBJ2-7
TGCGCCAGCAGCCAAGATCCCTATATGACCTACGAGCAGTACTTC
CASSQDPYMTYEQYF
>TRBD2|few|TRBV9|TRBJ2-3
TGTGCCAGCAGCCCCGGGACTATCACGGGTGATACGCAGTATTTT
CASSPGTITGDTQYF
>-|-|TRBV9|TRBJ2-5
TGTGCCAGCAGCGTAAGGGGAGGGGGGGAGACCCAGTACTTC
CASSVRGGGETQYF
>-|few|TRBV9|TRBJ2-1
TGTGCCAGCAGCGTGACCGACTCTGCGGATGAGCAGTTCTTC
CASSVTDSADEQFF
>TRBD2|-|TRBV7-2|TRBJ2-3
TGTGCCAGCAGCCTAGCGGGCCCTAGCACAGATACGCAGTATTTT
CASSLAGPSTDTQYF
>TRBD1|many|TRBV19|TRBJ2-1
TGTGCCAGTAGTCAGAGACAGGGATACAATGAGCAGTTCTTC
CASSQRQGYNEQFF
>-|-|TRBV15|TRBJ2-3
TGTGCCACCAGCAGAGATCCCGGGGGAGGCGCAGATACGCAGTATTTT
CATSRDPGGGADTQYF
>TRBD1|few|TRBV25-1|TRBJ2-3
TGTGCCAGCAGGGAGAATCCGGGACAGGGGGCGGGGGATACGCAGTATTTT
CASRENPGQGAGDTQYF
>TRBD1|-|TRBV13|TRBJ2-1
TGTGCCAGCAGCTTCCGGGACAGGGGCCACAATGAGCAGTTCTTC
CASSFRDRGHNEQFF
>-|many|TRBV29-1|TRBJ2-7
TGCAGCGTTAGACAACTTAACGAGCAGTACTTC
CSVRQLNEQYF
>TRBD1|-|TRBV6-5|TRBJ1-4
TGTGCCAGCAGTCCTCGCGGACAGGGACAAAAACTGTTTTTT
CASSPRGQGQKLFF
>-|-|TRBV14|TRBJ2-7
TGTGCCAGCAGCCGTAGATTGGCCTACGAGCAGTACTTC
CASSRRLAYEQYF
>TRBD1|few|TRBV29-1|TRBJ1-1
TGCAGCGTTGTGGCCCGACAGGGTACTATGAACACTGAAGCTTTCTTT
CSVVARQGTMNTEAFF
>-|few|TRBV2|TRBJ1-5
TGTGCCAGCAAAAGGCAGGTTGGGAATCAGCCCCAGCATTTT
CASKRQVGNQPQHF
>TRBD2|-|TRBV28|TRBJ2-1
TGTGCCAGCAACCCCCAAGCGGGGGCGTACAATGAGCAGTTCTTC
CASNPQAGAYNEQFF
>TRBD2|many|TRBV7-9|TRBJ2-7
TGTGCCAGCAGCTTCCCGGGAGGCGTCTACGAGCAGTACTTC
CASSFPGGVYEQYF
>-|-|TRBV4-1|TRBJ2-5
TGCGCCAGCAGCCCCCTGGGAGGACGATCCCGGGAGACCCAGTACTTC
CASSPLGGRSRETQYF
>TRBD1|-|TRBV14|TRBJ2-1
TGTGCCAGCAGCCAAGATGGGCCGGGACAGGGGAAGGATGAGCAGTTCTTC
CASSQDGPGQGKDEQFF
>TRBD2|few|TRBV28|TRBJ2-4
TGTGCCAGCAGCCCTCGGACTAGCGGGGCCAAAAACATTCAGTACTTC
CASSPRTSGAKNIQYF
>TRBD1|-|TRBV4-1|TRBJ1-6
TGCGCCAGCACCACTTCGAATCCGGGACAGGGAGGGTCACCCCTCCACTTT
CASTTSNPGQGGSPLHF
>TRBD1|few|TRBV19|TRBJ2-2
TGTGCCAGTAGTCCCACGGGACAGGCCGGGGAGCTGTTTTTT
CASSPTGQAGELFF
>-|-|TRBV4-1|TRBJ2-4
TGCGCCAGCAGCCAAGATCCAGGCGGGTCGGTCAAAAACATTCAGTACTTC
CASSQDPGGSVKNIQYF
>-|many|TRBV18|TRBJ1-1
TGTGCCAGCTCACCAACAACTGAAGCTTTCTTT
CASSPTTEAFF
>-|-|TRBV27|TRBJ2-1
TGTGCCAGCAGTTCTTACAGGGACAATGAGCAGTTCTTC
CASSSYRDNEQFF
>TRBD1|-|TRBV7-3|TRBJ2-1
TGTGCCAGCAGCTCATCGGGACAGGGAAGCTACAATGAGCAGTTCTTC
CASSSSGQGSYNEQFF
>TRBD1|-|TRBV5-1|TRBJ1-4
TGCGCCAGCAGCGGGGGACAGGGGACTGAAAAACTGTTTTTT
CASSGGQGTEKLFF
>-|few|TRBV12-5|TRBJ2-1
TGTGCTAGTGGTTTGCCCGTGGCTAGCCACGACAATGAGCAGTTCTTC
CASGLPVASHDNEQFF
>TRBD1|few|TRBV10-3|TRBJ1-1
TGTGCCATCAGTGAGGGGGAACAGGGGTATCCTGAAGCTTTCTTT
CAISEGEQGYPEAFF
>-|few|TRBV25-1|TRBJ2-7
TGTGCCAGCAGTGAAGGAGGAGGGGCGGTTTACGAGCAGTACTTC
CASSEGGGAVYEQYF
>-|-|TRBV7-9|TRBJ2-7
TGTGCCAGCAGCTTAGTGACATACGAGCAGTACTTC
CASSLVTYEQYF
>TRBD1|-|TRBV4-2|TRBJ1-5
TGTGCCAGCAGCCAAGCTTTTAGGACAGGGAATCAGCCCCAGCATTTT
CASSQAFRTGNQPQHF